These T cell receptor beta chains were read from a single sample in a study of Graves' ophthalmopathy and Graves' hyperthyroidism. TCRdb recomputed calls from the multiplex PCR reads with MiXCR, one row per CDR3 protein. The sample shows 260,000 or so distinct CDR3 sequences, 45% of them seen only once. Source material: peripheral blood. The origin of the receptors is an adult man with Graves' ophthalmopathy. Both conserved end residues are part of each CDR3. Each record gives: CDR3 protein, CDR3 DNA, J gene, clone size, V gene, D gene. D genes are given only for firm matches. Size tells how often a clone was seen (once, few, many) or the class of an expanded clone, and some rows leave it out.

CDR3: CASSLAAGTSNQPQHF
DNA: TGTGCCAGCAGCTTAGCGGCAGGGACCAGCAATCAGCCCCAGCATTTT
J: TRBJ1-5
size: .
V: TRBV7-9
D: .

CDR3: CASSLVGAYGYTF
DNA: TGTGCCAGCAGCTTAGTAGGGGCCTATGGCTACACCTTC
J: TRBJ1-2
size: few
V: TRBV7-9
D: .

CDR3: CASMGQGANYGYTF
DNA: TGTGCCAGTATGGGGCAGGGGGCCAACTATGGCTACACCTTC
J: TRBJ1-2
size: .
V: TRBV19
D: TRBD1

CDR3: CATEGLAGTDTQYF
DNA: TGTGCCACTGAGGGACTAGCGGGAACAGATACGCAGTACTTC
J: TRBJ2-7
size: .
V: TRBV10-3
D: TRBD2

CDR3: CASSHRPETANYEQYF
DNA: TGCGCCAGCAGCCACCGTCCTGAGACTGCCAACTACGAGCAGTACTTC
J: TRBJ2-7
size: few
V: TRBV4-1
D: .

CDR3: CASSQEGTGGWETQYF
DNA: TGTGCCAGCAGCCAAGAAGGAACAGGGGGCTGGGAGACCCAGTACTTC
J: TRBJ2-5
size: .
V: TRBV14
D: TRBD1

CDR3: CASSLALQGLLQPQHF
DNA: TGTGCCAGCAGCTTGGCCCTCCAGGGGTTACTGCAGCCCCAGCATTTT
J: TRBJ1-5
size: once
V: TRBV5-6
D: .

CDR3: CASSLIGRTGGIEETQYF
DNA: TGTGCCAGCAGTTTAATTGGTCGGACAGGGGGGATAGAAGAGACCCAGTACTTC
J: TRBJ2-5
size: .
V: TRBV7-3
D: TRBD1

CDR3: CSAAPGTTYEQYF
DNA: TGCAGTGCTGCCCCCGGGACAACCTACGAGCAGTACTTC
J: TRBJ2-7
size: .
V: TRBV20-1
D: .

CDR3: CASLLARGRGNQPQHF
DNA: TGTGCCAGCCTACTCGCCCGGGGGCGCGGCAATCAGCCCCAGCATTTT
J: TRBJ1-5
size: few
V: TRBV2
D: .

CDR3: CASSPGNTEALF
DNA: TGTGCCAGCAGCCCAGGGAACACTGAAGCTCTCTTT
J: TRBJ1-1
size: .
V: TRBV7-9
D: .

CDR3: CASSPVGGNEKLFF
DNA: TGTGCCAGCAGTCCGGTGGGGGGAAATGAAAAACTGTTTTTT
J: TRBJ1-4
size: .
V: TRBV6-5
D: .

CDR3: CATSQGSSGANVLTF
DNA: TGTGCCACTTCACAGGGTTCGAGCGGGGCCAACGTCCTGACTTTC
J: TRBJ2-6
size: .
V: TRBV24-1
D: .

CDR3: CASSLSAGGTEAFF
DNA: TGTGCCAGCAGTTTGAGCGCAGGGGGCACTGAAGCTTTCTTT
J: TRBJ1-1
size: .
V: TRBV27
D: TRBD1

CDR3: CASSYGPLGTQYF
DNA: TGTGCCAGCAGTTATGGCCCCTTGGGGACCCAGTACTTC
J: TRBJ2-5
size: .
V: TRBV28
D: .

CDR3: CASGAQNTGELFF
DNA: TGTGCCAGCGGGGCACAGAACACCGGGGAGCTGTTTTTT
J: TRBJ2-2
size: few
V: TRBV12-3/TRBV12-4
D: .

CDR3: CASSRRTGTASYEQYF
DNA: TGTGCCAGCAGCCGACGGACCGGGACAGCCTCCTACGAGCAGTACTTC
J: TRBJ2-7
size: .
V: TRBV4-2
D: TRBD1

CDR3: CASSLSGYQETQYF
DNA: TGTGCCAGCAGCTTGAGCGGGTACCAAGAGACCCAGTACTTC
J: TRBJ2-5
size: .
V: TRBV7-6
D: .

CDR3: CAISGGRQETQYF
DNA: TGTGCCATCAGTGGGGGTCGGCAAGAGACCCAGTACTTC
J: TRBJ2-5
size: .
V: TRBV10-3
D: .

CDR3: CASRPDKGISGNTIYF
DNA: TGTGCCAGCAGACCCGACAAGGGTATCTCTGGAAACACCATATATTTT
J: TRBJ1-3
size: .
V: TRBV2
D: .

CDR3: CASRYRAVNYEQYF
DNA: TGTGCCAGCAGATATAGGGCTGTTAACTACGAGCAGTACTTC
J: TRBJ2-7
size: few
V: TRBV2
D: .

CDR3: CASSSLSSQRETQYF
DNA: TGTGCCAGCAGCTCACTGTCCTCGCAGAGGGAGACCCAGTACTTC
J: TRBJ2-5
size: .
V: TRBV11-2
D: .

CDR3: CASSEPAETQYF
DNA: TGTGCCAGCAGTGAACCAGCTGAGACCCAGTACTTC
J: TRBJ2-5
size: .
V: TRBV6-1
D: .

CDR3: CASSSQVANSPPHF
DNA: TGTGCCAGCAGTTCGCAGGTAGCGAATTCACCCCCCCACTTT
J: TRBJ1-6
size: .
V: TRBV2
D: .

CDR3: CASSLIFGKQYF
DNA: TGCGCCAGCAGCCTCATTTTCGGGAAGCAGTACTTC
J: TRBJ2-7
size: .
V: TRBV4-1
D: .

CDR3: CASSHTRVQRNTGELFF
DNA: TGTGCCAGCAGCCACACCCGGGTCCAAAGAAACACCGGGGAGCTGTTTTTT
J: TRBJ2-2
size: .
V: TRBV7-3
D: .

CDR3: CASSLARDTGELFF
DNA: TGTGCCAGCAGCTTAGCGCGGGACACCGGGGAGCTGTTTTTT
J: TRBJ2-2
size: few
V: TRBV7-2
D: .

CDR3: CARVEGAYEQYF
DNA: TGTGCTAGAGTTGAGGGCGCCTACGAGCAGTACTTC
J: TRBJ2-7
size: once
V: TRBV10-3
D: .

CDR3: CASTLAGGAETQYF
DNA: TGCGCCAGCACCCTAGCGGGGGGTGCAGAGACCCAGTACTTC
J: TRBJ2-5
size: many
V: TRBV10-2
D: TRBD2

CDR3: CASTADPHQPQHF
DNA: TGTGCCAGCACCGCGGACCCTCATCAGCCCCAGCATTTT
J: TRBJ1-5
size: .
V: TRBV12-3/TRBV12-4
D: .

CDR3: CASSETAGSNQPQHF
DNA: TGTGCCAGCAGTGAAACGGCAGGGAGCAATCAGCCCCAGCATTTT
J: TRBJ1-5
size: few
V: TRBV2
D: .

CDR3: CASSPQTGSYEQYF
DNA: TGTGCCAGCAGTCCACAAACAGGGTCCTACGAGCAGTACTTC
J: TRBJ2-7
size: .
V: TRBV7-9
D: .

CDR3: CASSLVGGNDSPLHF
DNA: TGTGCCAGCAGCTTAGTAGGGGGCAACGATTCACCCCTCCACTTT
J: TRBJ1-6
size: few
V: TRBV7-8
D: TRBD1

CDR3: CASSEGSYEQYF
DNA: TGTGCCAGCAGTGAAGGGTCCTACGAGCAGTACTTC
J: TRBJ2-7
size: .
V: TRBV2
D: .

CDR3: CASSVVPGQGRETQYF
DNA: TGTGCCAGCAGCGTAGTCCCTGGACAGGGGAGAGAGACCCAGTACTTC
J: TRBJ2-5
size: .
V: TRBV9
D: TRBD1